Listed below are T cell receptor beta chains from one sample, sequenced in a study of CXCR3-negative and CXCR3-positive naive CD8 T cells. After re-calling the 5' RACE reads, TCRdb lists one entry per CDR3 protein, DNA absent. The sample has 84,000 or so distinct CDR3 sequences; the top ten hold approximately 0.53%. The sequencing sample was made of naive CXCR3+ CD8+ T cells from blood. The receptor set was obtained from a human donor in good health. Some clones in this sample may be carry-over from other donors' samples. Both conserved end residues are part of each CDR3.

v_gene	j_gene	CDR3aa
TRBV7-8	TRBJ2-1	CASSSSANVLDEQFF
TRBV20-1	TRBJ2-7	CSARDGGSGEHQYF
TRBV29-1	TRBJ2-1	CSVVGGAGEQFF
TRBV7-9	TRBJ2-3	CASSPLWQGGDTQYF
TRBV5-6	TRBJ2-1	CASSFGENEQFF
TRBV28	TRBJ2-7	CASSQGAVEQYF
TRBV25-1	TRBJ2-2	CASSPPGQGVGELFF
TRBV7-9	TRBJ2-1	CASSSGYNEQFF
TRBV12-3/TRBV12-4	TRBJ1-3	CASTEGNPSKRPDF
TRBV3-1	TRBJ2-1	CASSHAQGIRSYNEQFF
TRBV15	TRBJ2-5	CATSTGPSEETQYF
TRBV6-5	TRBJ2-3	CASSYQQGTTDTQYF
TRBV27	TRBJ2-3	CASSLSLAGGTQYF
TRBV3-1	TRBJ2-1	CASSLGQGPSYNEQFF
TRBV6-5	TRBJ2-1	CASSFSSLLSSYNEQFF
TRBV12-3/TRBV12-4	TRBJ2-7	CASSLGFSIPYEQYF
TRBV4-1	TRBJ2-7	CASGTGSYEQYF
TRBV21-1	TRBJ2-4	CASSEETGVAKNIQYF
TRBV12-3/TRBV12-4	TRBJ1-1	CASSPVFRAQNTEAFF
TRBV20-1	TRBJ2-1	CSARAGGYEQFF
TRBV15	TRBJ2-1	CATSRDPRNEQFF
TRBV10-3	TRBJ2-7	CASSTSGGSYEQYF
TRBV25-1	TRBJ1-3	CASNSGNTIYF
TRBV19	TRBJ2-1	CASSISRYNEQFF
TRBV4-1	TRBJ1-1	CASSQSTVGYTEAFF
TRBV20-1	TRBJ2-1	CSAIARSSASYNEQFF
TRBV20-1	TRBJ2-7	CSALEEAGGPYEQYF
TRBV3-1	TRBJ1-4	CASSQDRAPKMFF
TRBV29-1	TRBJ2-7	CSVEDRAGGYEQYF
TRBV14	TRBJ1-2	CASSQSGRPWQGYTF
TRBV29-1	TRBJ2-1	CSARILAGGQGNEQFF
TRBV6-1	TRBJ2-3	CASSIQGRLSTDTQYF
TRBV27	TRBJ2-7	CASSEGQLTYEQYF